Below are 32 T cell receptor beta chains sequenced from a single sample in a study of blood T cell repertoires in COVID-19. Some clones are missing from TCRdb's copy, which holds only in-frame ones; the method was immunoSEQ multiplex PCR. The sample records fewer than 400,000 clones, approximately 86% being singletons. Sequencing input: PBMCs or T cells enriched from blood (not recorded which). The receptors here all came from a woman younger than 35 who had recovered from COVID-19.

The CDR3 bases are TGTGCCAGCAGCCCCTCTGGACTAGCGTCGTACAATGAGCAGTTCTTC. It specifies CASSPSGLASYNEQFF. J is TRBJ2-1 and V is TRBV14; 9 positions match TRBD2. The CDR3 is 16 residues long. J gave up 4 bases and V 4 bases, and 8 bases lay outside the gene matches. CDR1 is SGHDN and CDR2 is FVKESK in the germline V gene.

This chain uses TRBV28 with TRBJ1-2; the D is unclear. V lost 6 bases and J 4 bases, leaving 9 bases between the germline ends. The CDR3 runs to 12 residues. Germline V lookup: CDR1 MDHEN, CDR2 SYDVKM. The CDR3 spells CASRTPGYGYTF. CDR3 DNA: TGTGCCAGCAGGACGCCGGGCTATGGCTACACCTTC.

This chain joins TRBV6-2 or TRBV6-3 and TRBJ2-3; 10 bases fit TRBD2. This CDR3 contains 14 residues. V shed 5 bases, J shed 3 bases, and the junction held 2 bases outside the gene matches. Germline CDR1 and CDR2: MNHEY and SVGEGT. CDR3 DNA sequence: TGTGCCAGCAGTAGCGGGGGGGCAACAGATACGCAGTATTTT. Translation gives CASSSGGATDTQYF.

The chain combines TRBV27 with TRBJ1-3; the match to TRBD1 covers 9 bases. CDR1 and CDR2 (germline): MNHEY, SMNVEV (reference sequence). This CDR3 spans 14 amino acids. V lost 6 bases, J lost 4 bases, and 4 bases stayed unmatched. CDR3 bases: TGTGCCAGCAGACAGGGGGCATCCGGAAACACCATATATTTT. It codes for CASRQGASGNTIYF.

This rearrangement joins TRBV27 to TRBJ2-1; D is possibly TRBD2 (6 bases). This CDR3 has 14 amino acids. The germline V gene has CDR1 MNHEY and CDR2 SMNVEV (reference sequence). Trimming left V 6 bases short and J 4 bases short, with 13 bases between. CDR3 DNA sequence: TGTGCCAGCAGGATTGTGGGGGGTTACAATGAGCAGTTCTTC. This sequence encodes CASRIVGGYNEQFF.

In DNA, the CDR3 is TGTGCCAGCAGCTTAGGGGAGGGAGGCTACACCTTC. Translated, it gives CASSLGEGGYTF. The gene calls are TRBV7-8 and TRBJ1-2; unclear D gene. This CDR3 comprises 12 residues. The germline V and J ends were trimmed by 1 base and 8 bases, with 8 bases remaining between them. Germline CDR1 reads SGHVS; CDR2 reads FQNEAQ. Based on the CDR3 plus reference TRBV7-8 and TRBJ1-2, the full variable domain is GAGVSQSPRYKVAKRGQDVALRCDPISGHVSLFWYQQALGQGPEFLTYFQNEAQLDKSGLPSDRFFAERPEGSVSTLKIQRTQQEDSAVYLCASSLGEGGYTFGSGTRLTVV.

This chain connects TRBV30 to TRBJ1-6, with D possibly TRBD1 on 6 matching bases. V was pared by 3 bases and J by 10 bases, with 13 bases between. This CDR3 has 13 residues. In germline, CDR1 is GTSNPN, CDR2 SVGIG (reference sequence). This chain's CDR3 is CAWRPGHGSPLHF. The CDR3 DNA reads as TGTGCCTGGAGACCGGGACACGGGTCACCCCTCCACTTT.

Only a few counts were recorded for this clone. The DNA for the CDR3 is TGCGCCAGCAGCCAAGGGGGGCGGGGGTACGACTATGGCTACACCTTC. Protein product: CASSQGGRGYDYGYTF. The rearrangement uses TRBV4-3 and TRBJ1-2; D possibly corresponds to TRBD1 (6 bases). V lost 1 base and J 3 bases, leaving 15 bases between the germline ends. The length of the CDR3 is 16 residues. Per the germline V gene, CDR1 is LGHNA and CDR2 is YSLEER.

The chain joins TRBV24-1 to TRBJ1-1; D possibly corresponds to TRBD1 (6 bases). The CDR3 runs to 17 residues. V was shortened by 3 bases and J by 2 bases, with 18 bases between the two germline ends. Per germline, CDR1 KGHDR and CDR2 SFDVKD. The CDR3 nucleotides are TGTGCCACCAGTGATGAGCGGGGGCGACACGGAAACACTGAAGCTTTCTTT. Its translation is CATSDERGRHGNTEAFF.

The J gene is TRBJ1-1, the V gene TRBV30; D is unclear. The CDR3 consists of 12 residues. Germline V gives CDR1 GTSNPN, CDR2 SVGIG (reference sequence). V was clipped by 8 bases and J by 0 bases, with 10 bases between them. This chain's CDR3 is CARRTLNTEAFF. The CDR3 DNA is TGTGCCCGTCGAACTCTGAACACTGAAGCTTTCTTT.

This chain links TRBV9 with TRBJ2-3; D may be TRBD2 (5 bases). V was cut by 5 bases and J by 4 bases, with 14 bases left in between. From germline, CDR1 is SGDLS and CDR2 YYNGEE. This CDR3 has 14 residues. CDR3 amino acids: CASSDPSSSDTQYF. DNA of the CDR3: TGTGCCAGCAGTGACCCTAGCAGTTCAGATACGCAGTATTTT.

The rearrangement links TRBV28 to TRBJ2-7; 8 nucleotides agree with TRBD1. J lost 2 bases, V lost 1 base, and 13 bases had no gene match. The length of the CDR3 is 18 residues. Germline assignment: CDR1 MDHEN and CDR2 SYDVKM. CDR3 residues: CASSLSPPDRVQTYEQYF. CDR3 sequence (DNA): TGTGCCAGCAGTTTATCGCCCCCGGACAGGGTTCAAACCTACGAGCAGTACTTC.

The V and J genes are TRBV4-3 and TRBJ1-2; TRBD1 agrees at 7 bases. The germline gives CDR1 LGHNA, CDR2 YSLEER. Trimming took 1 base from V and 4 from J; bases not matched to a gene: 6. The CDR3 contains 15 residues. The CDR3, as DNA: TGCGCCAGCAGCCAAGTAGGGGGACAGATCTATGGCTACACCTTC. It translates to CASSQVGGQIYGYTF.

The rearrangement links TRBV7-9 to TRBJ1-3; D remains ambiguous. Germline CDR1 reads SEHNR; CDR2 reads FQNEAQ (reference sequence). The CDR3 is made up of 16 amino acids. V dropped 1 base and J dropped 3 bases, with 13 bases sitting between them. CDR3 DNA sequence: TGTGCCAGCAGCTTAGAAAGAGGCAGCTTTGGAAACACCATATATTTT. Its protein product is CASSLERGSFGNTIYF.

CDR3 DNA: TGTGCCAGCAGCCGCACCCCTAGCGGGGGGTACAATGAGCAGTTCTTC. This encodes CASSRTPSGGYNEQFF. The chain recombines TRBV7-9 with TRBJ2-1; 11 bases are shared with TRBD2. V lost 5 bases, J lost 4 bases, and 7 bases stayed unmatched. CDR3 length: 16 amino acids. The germline V gene has CDR1 SEHNR and CDR2 FQNEAQ (reference sequence).

The CDR3 region has the DNA TGTGCCAGCGTGTACGGCAGGGGCGACACTGAAGCTTTCTTT. Amino acids: CASVYGRGDTEAFF. This sequence joins TRBV2 and TRBJ1-1; tentative D call: TRBD1 (6 bases). V lost 8 bases and J lost 3, with 16 bases in between. Germline values: CDR1 SNHLY, CDR2 FYNNEI. This CDR3 contains 14 residues.

This chain joins TRBV11-3 and TRBJ2-1; 12 bases map to TRBD2. CDR3 length: 16 amino acids. Germline-derived CDR1 and CDR2 are SGHNT and YENEEA. Trimming cost V 0 bases and J 4 bases; bases outside gene matches: 1. CDR3 amino acids: CASSLEGTSGYNEQFF. For the CDR3, the DNA is TGTGCCAGCAGCTTAGAGGGGACTAGCGGGTACAATGAGCAGTTCTTC.

The V call is TRBV2, the J call TRBJ1-1; no reliable D call. In germline, CDR1 is SNHLY, CDR2 FYNNEI. V was cut by 7 bases and J by 5 bases, with 20 bases left in between. This CDR3 contains 15 residues. CDR3 residues: CASIIRTGGRTEAFF. CDR3 DNA: TGTGCCAGCATTATAAGGACCGGAGGTCGGACTGAAGCTTTCTTT.

The V gene is TRBV27, the J gene TRBJ1-6; D ambiguous. The CDR3 is 14 residues long. With 8 bases removed from V and 5 bases from J, the gap between germline ends came to 13 bases. CDR1 MNHEY and CDR2 SMNVEV come from the germline V gene (reference sequence). CDR3 residues: CASATREHNSPLHF. Here the CDR3 DNA reads TGTGCCAGCGCAACCCGGGAGCATAATTCACCCCTCCACTTT.

The table lists this clone with a few counts. This chain links TRBV6-5 with TRBJ1-2, with TRBD1 identical over 8 bases. Germline trimming cut 4 bases from V and 6 bases from J; bases unmatched to any gene: 7. The CDR3 covers 14 residues. Germline CDR1 reads MNHEY; CDR2 reads SVGAGI. The CDR3 spells CASSSLTGEDGYTF. The CDR3 bases are TGTGCCAGCAGTTCCCTGACAGGGGAGGATGGCTACACCTTC.

The chain has TRBV6-1 and TRBJ1-4, with a tentative D call TRBD1 (5 bases). The CDR3 loop spans 15 amino acids. Trimming stripped 5 bases from V and 3 bases from J, with 13 bases between. CDR1 is MNHNS and CDR2 is SASEGT in the germline V gene. The CDR3 DNA is TGTGCCAGCAGTTCGACAGAATCACCTAATGAAAAACTGTTTTTT. Its translation: CASSSTESPNEKLFF.

This chain uses TRBV7-9 with TRBJ2-4, with a weak D call TRBD1 (6 bases). The CDR3 covers 16 residues. Germline loops: CDR1 SEHNR, CDR2 FQNEAQ (reference sequence). V gave up 3 bases and J gave up 0 bases, with 12 bases separating them. This CDR3 reads CASSLWTDLAKNIQYF. Here the CDR3 DNA reads TGTGCCAGCAGCTTGTGGACAGACTTAGCCAAAAACATTCAGTACTTC.

This clone was observed a single time. The J gene is TRBJ2-1, the V gene TRBV3-1 (or the pseudogene TRBV3-2), with 11 bases identical to TRBD2. The CDR3 has 15 residues. V trimming: 3 bases; J trimming: 2 bases; junction bases outside the gene matches: 0. Looked up from germline, CDR1 is LGHDT and CDR2 is YNNKEL (reference sequence). CDR3 region: CASSQGLAAYNEQFF. The CDR3 DNA reads as TGTGCCAGCAGCCAGGGACTAGCGGCCTACAATGAGCAGTTCTTC.

This clone was seen only once. The chain is built from TRBV20-1 and TRBJ2-1, with TRBD2 matching over 7 bases. This CDR3 spans 10 amino acids. CDR1 is DFQATT, CDR2 SNEGSKA, per germline (reference sequence). J was trimmed by 12 bases and V by 6 bases; bases with no gene match: 5. The CDR3 coding sequence is TGCAGTGCCGGGACTACCCTGCAGTTCTTC. It yields the protein CSAGTTLQFF.

The V call is TRBV5-4, the J call TRBJ2-7; TRBD1 matches 7 bases. Trimming cost V 4 bases and J 2 bases; bases outside gene matches: 9. The CDR3 length is 15 residues. Germline V gene sequence: CDR1 SGHNT, CDR2 YYREEE (reference sequence). The CDR3 protein is CASSLGTAITYEQYF. CDR3 sequence (DNA): TGTGCCAGCAGCCTAGGGACAGCTATAACCTACGAGCAGTACTTC. The full variable domain, its missing parts supplied by reference TRBV5-4 and TRBJ2-7, is ETGVTQSPTHLIKTRGQQVTLRCSSQSGHNTVSWYQQALGQGPQFIFQYYREEENGRGNFPPRFSGLQFPNYSSELNVNALELDDSALYLCASSLGTAITYEQYFGPGTRLTVT.

As DNA, the CDR3 is TGTGCCAGCGCATCCTTCAGGGGTGGCAATCAGCCCCAGCATTTT. Amino acid sequence: CASASFRGGNQPQHF. The chain recombines TRBV7-2 with TRBJ1-5, with a weak D call TRBD1 (6 bases). Germline V gives CDR1 SGHTA, CDR2 FQGNSA. Trimming removed 8 bases at V and 2 bases at J, with 16 bases between. The CDR3 is 15 residues long.

The V gene is TRBV5-4, the J gene TRBJ1-4; 7 positions match TRBD1. The germline V gene has CDR1 SGHNT and CDR2 YYREEE (reference sequence). Trimming at V came to 5 bases and at J to 3 bases, leaving 4 bases not matched to a gene. The CDR3 has 14 residues. In DNA form, the CDR3 reads TGTGCCAGCAGGGAGGGGACAGCTAATGAAAAACTGTTTTTT. The encoded protein is CASREGTANEKLFF.

V gene TRBV6-5 combines with J gene TRBJ1-2; 7 bases align to TRBD1. The CDR3 contains 12 residues. Trimming cost V 10 bases and J 4 bases; bases outside gene matches: 6. Looked up from germline, CDR1 is MNHEY and CDR2 is SVGAGI. The CDR3 reads CATETGAYGYTF. In DNA, the CDR3 is TGTGCCACCGAAACAGGGGCCTATGGCTACACCTTC.

The chain combines TRBV30 with TRBJ1-2; 7 nucleotides match TRBD1. This CDR3 has 13 residues. J was trimmed by 0 bases and V by 3 bases; bases with no gene match: 1. CDR1 and CDR2 (germline): GTSNPN, SVGIG (reference sequence). The CDR3 is CAWSRGANYGYTF. The CDR3 nucleotides are TGTGCCTGGAGCAGGGGGGCTAACTATGGCTACACCTTC.

The chain recombines TRBV5-4 with TRBJ2-7; 10 bases match TRBD2. The CDR3 spans 15 residues. V shed 4 bases and J 5 bases; nucleotides not matched to a gene: 9. In germline, CDR1 is SGHNT, CDR2 YYREEE (reference sequence). In DNA, the CDR3 is TGTGCCAGCAGCCTACCGGGACTAGCGACCGACGAGCAGTACTTC. Protein product: CASSLPGLATDEQYF. Combining the CDR3 with reference TRBV5-4 and TRBJ2-7 gives the whole variable domain ETGVTQSPTHLIKTRGQQVTLRCSSQSGHNTVSWYQQALGQGPQFIFQYYREEENGRGNFPPRFSGLQFPNYSSELNVNALELDDSALYLCASSLPGLATDEQYFGPGTRLTVT.

The chain couples TRBV19 to TRBJ1-5, with D maybe TRBD1 (5 bases). Trimming pared 3 bases from V and 5 bases from J, leaving 17 bases between. This CDR3 comprises 16 residues. Germline V gene sequence: CDR1 LNHDA, CDR2 SQIVND (reference sequence). CDR3 sequence: CASSILGGNSDQPQHF. For the CDR3, the DNA is TGTGCCAGTAGTATTCTGGGGGGGAATAGTGATCAGCCCCAGCATTTT.

The chain has TRBV30 and TRBJ2-7; perhaps TRBD1 as D (5 bases). CDR1 is GTSNPN, CDR2 SVGIG, per germline (reference sequence). The V end was cut by 2 bases, the J end by 6 bases, with 14 bases between. The length of the CDR3 is 13 residues. CDR3 sequence (DNA): TGTGCCTGGAGTTGGCTGGGGCATCTCGAGCAGTACTTC. This gives the protein CAWSWLGHLEQYF.